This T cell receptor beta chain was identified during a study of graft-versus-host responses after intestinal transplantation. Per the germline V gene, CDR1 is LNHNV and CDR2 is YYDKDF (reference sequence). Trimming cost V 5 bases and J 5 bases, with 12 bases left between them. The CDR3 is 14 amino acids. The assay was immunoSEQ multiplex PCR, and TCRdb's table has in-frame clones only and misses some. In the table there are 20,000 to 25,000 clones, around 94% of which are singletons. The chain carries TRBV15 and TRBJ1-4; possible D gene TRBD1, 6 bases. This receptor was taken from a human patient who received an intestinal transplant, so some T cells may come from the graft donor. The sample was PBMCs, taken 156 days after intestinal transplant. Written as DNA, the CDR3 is TGTGCCACCAGCTCCAGGGGAAGAAATGAAAAACTGTTTTTT. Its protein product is CATSSRGRNEKLFF.